These 11 T cell receptor beta chains originate from one sample sequenced in a study of control samples from healthy donors and cancer patients. The data were produced by immunoSEQ multiplex PCR, yet TCRdb's version contains in-frame clones alone and is incomplete. The repertoire holds 90,000 or so clones, with around 85% as singletons. Sequenced: PBMCs. The receptors come from a man between 65 and 85 years old with lung cancer.

The J gene is TRBJ2-2, the V gene TRBV6-5, with unresolved D. V lost 6 bases and J lost 1, with 6 bases in between. The germline V gene has CDR1 MNHEY and CDR2 SVGAGI. This CDR3 has 13 residues. This CDR3 is CASRHLNTGELFF. The CDR3, as DNA: TGTGCCAGCAGGCACTTGAACACCGGGGAGCTGTTTTTT.

V usage is TRBV30 and J usage is TRBJ2-7; D gene unclear. The V gene lost 2 bases and the J gene lost 3 bases, with 8 bases spanning the gap. Germline loops: CDR1 GTSNPN, CDR2 SVGIG (reference sequence). This CDR3 is 12 amino acids long. The CDR3 coding sequence is TGTGCCTGGAGTCTGAATGACTACGAGCAGTACTTC. Protein sequence: CAWSLNDYEQYF.

The chain links TRBV2 to TRBJ2-2, with 8 bases matching TRBD2. The CDR3 has 13 amino acids. In germline, CDR1 is SNHLY, CDR2 FYNNEI. V shed 9 bases, J shed 4 bases, and the junction held 4 bases outside the gene matches. The CDR3 DNA reads as TGTGCCAGTCGGGGGGGCGGCACCGGGGAGCTGTTTTTT. It translates to CASRGGGTGELFF.

The J gene is TRBJ2-5, the V gene TRBV10-3; 8 bases are shared with TRBD1. The CDR3 covers 13 residues. Germline assignment: CDR1 ENHRY and CDR2 SYGVKD. With 6 bases clipped from V and 3 bases from J, the junction kept 3 bases outside the gene matches. CDR3 amino acids: CAISATGEETQYF. The CDR3 coding sequence is TGTGCCATCAGCGCGACAGGGGAAGAGACCCAGTACTTC.

The chain employs TRBV3-1 (or the pseudogene TRBV3-2) and TRBJ1-2; 11 positions agree with TRBD1. This CDR3 contains 15 residues. The germline CDR1 and CDR2 sequences are LGHDT and YNNKEL (reference sequence). J was trimmed by 3 bases and V by 4 bases; bases with no gene match: 4. CDR3 protein: CASSRRTGGDYGYTF. The CDR3 coding sequence is TGTGCCAGCAGCCGAAGGACAGGGGGCGACTATGGCTACACCTTC.

The V call is TRBV6-5, the J call TRBJ1-6; 10 bases are shared with TRBD1. J gave up 7 bases and V 10 bases, and 7 bases lay outside the gene matches. Germline values: CDR1 MNHEY, CDR2 SVGAGI. The length of the CDR3 is 14 residues. CDR3: CATCSGQGNSPLHF. CDR3 DNA: TGTGCCACCTGCTCGGGACAGGGGAATTCACCCCTCCACTTT.

The V and J genes are TRBV5-6 and TRBJ2-7; 9 bases fit TRBD2. J gave up 7 bases and V 6 bases, and 14 bases lay outside the gene matches. The CDR3 sequence is 15 residues long. Germline V gives CDR1 SGHDT, CDR2 YYEEEE. CDR3 sequence (DNA): TGTGCCAGCATCGACCGCCGGACTAGCGTTGTAGAGCAGTACTTC. Its protein is CASIDRRTSVVEQYF.

J is TRBJ2-1 and V is TRBV27, with D perhaps given as TRBD1 or TRBD2 (5 bases each). The CDR3 has 17 amino acids. The germline CDR1 and CDR2 sequences are MNHEY and SMNVEV (reference sequence). V was clipped by 10 bases and J by 4 bases, with 26 bases between them. The CDR3 sequence: CATLKRDGSRGYNEQFF. The CDR3 region has the DNA TGTGCCACCTTAAAGAGGGACGGTTCTAGGGGTTACAATGAGCAGTTCTTC.

At least ten counts were recorded for this clone. V gene TRBV19 combines with J gene TRBJ2-5; the D gene is possibly TRBD2 (6 bases). The CDR3 spans 12 residues. Germline V gene lookup returns CDR1 LNHDA and CDR2 SQIVND (reference sequence). Trimming left V 6 bases short and J 5 bases short, with 10 bases between. CDR3 nucleotides: TGTGCCAGTAGACAGGCGGGGGAGACCCAGTACTTC. It yields the protein CASRQAGETQYF.

J is TRBJ1-2 and V is TRBV15, with D hard to call. Germline CDR1 reads LNHNV; CDR2 reads YYDKDF (reference sequence). This CDR3 has 13 residues. With 0 bases removed from V and 13 bases from J, the gap between germline ends came to 15 bases. DNA for the CDR3: TGTGCCACCAGCAGAGATCGGCCGACGTTTGGCACCTTC. It yields the protein CATSRDRPTFGTF.

The chain couples TRBV6-5 to TRBJ1-2; D remains ambiguous. Trimming left V 0 bases short and J 0 bases short, with 8 bases between. Germline CDR1 reads MNHEY; CDR2 reads SVGAGI. The length of the CDR3 is 15 residues. CDR3 region: CASSYSGEANYGYTF. CDR3 DNA: TGTGCCAGCAGTTACTCGGGCGAAGCTAACTATGGCTACACCTTC.